This entry lists 10 T cell receptor beta chains sequenced from one sample in a study of cytomegalovirus exposure and HLA in healthy donors. The PCR employed 60 Vbeta primers together with 13 Jbeta primers. Assay used: immunoSEQ multiplex PCR; TCRdb lists only in-frame clones, some missing. This sample carries over 150,000 clones, around 80% of them seen once, and the ten largest clones take 5.6%. Sequencing was done on a sample of PBMCs. The receptors derive from a woman aged 40 to 49 in good health and CMV-seropositive.

The rearrangement links TRBV7-9 to TRBJ1-5; TRBD1 matches at 7 bases. Losses at the gene ends were 4 bases for V and 0 bases for J; bases not matched to a gene: 9. Per germline, CDR1 SEHNR and CDR2 FQNEAQ (reference sequence). CDR3 size: 17 residues. The DNA of the CDR3 is TGTGCCAGCAGCTGGGCCGGACAGGACTATAGCAATCAGCCCCAGCATTTT. It specifies CASSWAGQDYSNQPQHF.

The V call is TRBV18, the J call TRBJ2-1, with 10 bases identical to TRBD1. Germline V CDR1 and CDR2: KGHSH, LQKENI. V trimming: 3 bases; J trimming: 6 bases; junction bases outside the gene matches: 2. The CDR3 has 14 residues. CDR3 loop: CASSPGTGVNEQFF. In DNA form, the CDR3 reads TGTGCCAGCTCACCCGGGACAGGGGTCAATGAGCAGTTCTTC. Looking up the rest from reference TRBV18 and TRBJ2-1 gives the full variable domain: NAGVMQNPRHLVRRRGQEARLRCSPMKGHSHVYWYRQLPEEGLKFMVYLQKENIIDESGMPKERFSAEFPKEGPSILRIQQVVRGDSAAYFCASSPGTGVNEQFFGPGTRLTVL.

The chain carries TRBV7-3 and TRBJ2-2; 7 nucleotides align to TRBD2. Germline CDR1 SGHTA, CDR2 FQGTGA. The CDR3 loop spans 16 amino acids. V dropped 2 bases and J dropped 4; count of bases not matched to a gene: 7. CDR3 nucleotide sequence: TGTGCCAGCAGCTTACGGGGGGTGTTAGGCACCGGGGAGCTGTTTTTT. It translates to CASSLRGVLGTGELFF.

V gene TRBV6-5 combines with J gene TRBJ2-3, with 8 nucleotides matching TRBD2. The CDR3 is 15 residues long. J lost 4 bases, V lost 2 bases, and 5 bases had no gene match. CDR1 and CDR2 (germline): MNHEY, SVGAGI. CDR3 sequence reads: CASSYGTSRSDTQYF. CDR3 nucleotides: TGTGCCAGCAGTTACGGGACTAGTCGTTCAGATACGCAGTATTTT.

This chain uses TRBV27 with TRBJ2-1; D is ambiguous. Germline V lookup: CDR1 MNHEY, CDR2 SMNVEV (reference sequence). V was cut by 3 bases and J by 8 bases, with 5 bases left in between. The CDR3 runs 11 residues. As DNA, the CDR3 is TGTGCCAGCAGTTTTCGGGATGAGCAGTTCTTC. It specifies CASSFRDEQFF.

J is TRBJ1-2 and V is TRBV6-1, with 11 bases aligning to TRBD1. V lost 2 bases and J lost 7; bases outside the gene matches: 9. CDR1 and CDR2 (germline): MNHNS, SASEGT. The CDR3 spans 16 residues. CDR3: CASSESPGQGVSGYTF. The CDR3 bases are TGTGCCAGCAGTGAATCTCCGGGACAGGGGGTGAGTGGCTACACCTTC.

J is TRBJ1-3 and V is TRBV7-6, with TRBD1 matching over 11 bases. CDR3 length: 14 amino acids. CDR1 SGHVS and CDR2 FNYEAQ come from the germline V gene. Germline trimming cut 4 bases from V and 7 bases from J; bases unmatched to any gene: 3. The CDR3 DNA sequence: TGTGCCAGCAGCTCAAGGACAGGGGGCAACACCATATATTTT. This translates into CASSSRTGGNTIYF.

V and J are TRBV7-8 and TRBJ1-5, with D hard to call. Germline CDR1 is SGHVS and CDR2 is FQNEAQ. The CDR3 length is 14 residues. The V end lost 1 base, the J end lost 6 bases, and 10 bases lay between the germline ends. The CDR3: CASSLGSNGQPQHF. In DNA form, the CDR3 reads TGTGCCAGCAGCTTAGGGTCAAACGGTCAGCCCCAGCATTTT.

V usage is TRBV2 and J usage is TRBJ2-7, with D possibly matching TRBD1 (6 bases). This CDR3 region has 16 residues. Trimming left V 7 bases short and J 2 bases short, with 21 bases between. The germline gives CDR1 SNHLY, CDR2 FYNNEI. The CDR3 coding sequence is TGTGCCAGCACCCTTCAGGGGAATTTAGGACCCTACGAGCAGTACTTC. Translated: CASTLQGNLGPYEQYF.

This clone appeared a few times. The chain carries TRBV6-1 and TRBJ2-1; 7 bases agree with TRBD1. Trimming removed 6 bases from V and 3 bases from J; junction bases left unmatched: 8. The CDR3 runs to 15 residues. Per germline, CDR1 MNHNS and CDR2 SASEGT. CDR3 DNA sequence: TGTGCCAGCAGCCTGGACAGGAACCTCTACAATGAGCAGTTCTTC. Protein: CASSLDRNLYNEQFF.